Presented here are 20 T cell receptor beta chains from one specimen sequenced in a study of immune aging and cytomegalovirus after organ transplant. Time point defined: five sample-tagged time points from pre-transplant (day -1) to day 368 post-transplant, pooled. No antigen has been identified for these receptors. Cells were captured in microwells, and libraries were made with BD Rhapsody targeted mRNA and AbSeq chemistry. TCRdb analysed the single-cell sequencing reads with MiXCR anew, one entry per CDR3 protein. The sample shows approximately 22,000 distinct CDR3 sequences, just over 35% of them seen only once. Sequencing used CMV peptide-activated CD4+ and CD8+ T cells sorted from blood, obtained at five time points, pooled. Subset of the sample: sorted CD8+CD137+ and CD4+CD154+ T cells after about 11 h CMV IE-1 peptide stimulation. The origin of the receptors is a female donor who had a heart transplant and CMV viremia.

This clonotype was seen a few times. The chain combines TRBV30 with TRBJ2-6; 8 bases agree with TRBD1. Germline loops: CDR1 GTSNPN, CDR2 SVGIG (reference sequence). The CDR3 is made up of 18 amino acids. After removal of 2 bases from V and 0 bases from J, the junction contained 9 bases not matched to a gene. CDR3 sequence reads: CAWSTYGQGLSGANVLTF. CDR3 DNA: TGTGCCTGGAGTACCTACGGACAGGGACTCTCTGGGGCCAACGTCCTGACTTTC.

CDR3 sequence: CASSHIASSGANVLTF. The CDR3 nucleotides read TGTGCCAGCAGCCACATTGCAAGCTCTGGGGCCAACGTCCTGACTTTC. The chain uses TRBV7-3 and TRBJ2-6; D remains unclear. Trimming shortened V by 5 bases and J by 0 bases, and 11 bases separated the two germline ends. The V gene's germline CDR1 is SGHTA and CDR2 FQGTGA. This CDR3 has 16 residues.

The chain couples TRBV20-1 to TRBJ1-2; possible D gene TRBD1, 5 bases. This CDR3 has 12 amino acids. Germline loops: CDR1 DFQATT, CDR2 SNEGSKA (reference sequence). V was clipped by 5 bases and J by 5 bases, with 12 bases between them. The CDR3 loop reads CSALTDLYGYTF. CDR3 sequence (DNA): TGCAGTGCTTTGACAGATTTATATGGCTACACCTTC.

V is TRBV4-2 and J is TRBJ2-7, with 8 bases lining up with TRBD2. V trimming: 1 base; J trimming: 4 bases; junction bases outside the gene matches: 3. Germline CDR1 LGHNA, CDR2 YNFKEQ. This CDR3 spans 14 amino acids. CDR3 in amino acids: CASSQGVAGYEQYF. CDR3 DNA sequence: TGTGCCAGCAGCCAAGGAGTAGCGGGGTACGAGCAGTACTTC.

CDR3 bases: TGTGCCAGCAGCCCGGGGACAGGGGAACTTGAGGAGCAGTACTTC. It codes for CASSPGTGELEEQYF. The chain uses TRBV7-9 and TRBJ2-7; 10 bases line up with TRBD1. Per germline, CDR1 SEHNR and CDR2 FQNEAQ (reference sequence). Trimming removed 5 bases from V and 7 bases from J; junction bases left unmatched: 11. This CDR3 has 15 amino acids.

As for this clonotype: At one end the junction does not follow the germline gene, possibly because of a read error. The chain links TRBV20-1 to TRBJ1-4; D gene unclear. Germline CDR1 is DFQATT and CDR2 is SNEGSKA (reference sequence). The CDR3 consists of 14 residues. The CDR3 region has the DNA TGCAGCGCTAGAATCCGGGAGACTAATGAAAAACTGTTTTTT. This translates into CSARIRETNEKLFF.

V and J are TRBV9 and TRBJ2-2; perhaps TRBD2 as D (7 bases). Trimming took off 1 base at V and 0 bases at J, with 10 bases between the two ends. The CDR3 is 16 amino acids. Germline values: CDR1 SGDLS, CDR2 YYNGEE. The CDR3 DNA reads TGTGCCAGCAGCGTATCGGGGGGCGCGAACACCGGGGAGCTGTTTTTT. This sequence encodes CASSVSGGANTGELFF.

This clonotype has a handful of counts. This chain connects TRBV3-1 to TRBJ1-2; 9 nucleotides agree with TRBD1. V shed 4 bases, J shed 7 bases, and the junction held 10 bases outside the gene matches. The CDR3 has 15 residues. Looked up from germline, CDR1 is LGHDT and CDR2 is YNNKEL (reference sequence). This chain's CDR3 is CASSLRDRVNSGYTF. DNA for the CDR3: TGTGCCAGCAGCCTCCGGGACAGGGTTAATAGTGGCTACACCTTC. The full variable domain, with the rest looked up from reference TRBV3-1 and TRBJ1-2, is DTAVSQTPKYLVTQMGNDKSIKCEQNLGHDTMYWYKQDSKKFLKIMFSYNNKELIINETVPNRFSPKSPDKAHLNLHINSLELGDSAVYFCASSLRDRVNSGYTFGSGTRLTVV.

As DNA, the CDR3 is TGTGCCAGCAGCACCCGGTCGGGGGGGCTATCTAGCACAGATACGCAGTATTTT. Its protein product is CASSTRSGGLSSTDTQYF. This chain uses TRBV4-2 with TRBJ2-3; the match to TRBD2 covers 8 bases. V gave up 5 bases and J gave up 0 bases; unmatched junction bases: 13. There are 18 residues in the CDR3. Germline values: CDR1 LGHNA, CDR2 YNFKEQ.

V is TRBV27 and J is TRBJ2-7, with no clear D. V dropped 3 bases and J dropped 2 bases, with 11 bases sitting between them. This CDR3 comprises 14 residues. Germline-derived CDR1 and CDR2 are MNHEY and SMNVEV (reference sequence). The CDR3 coding sequence is TGTGCCAGCAGTTTTGGCCATGGTCCCTACGAGCAGTACTTC. The encoded protein is CASSFGHGPYEQYF.

The chain carries TRBV19 and TRBJ1-2; the D gene is possibly TRBD1 (5 bases). The V end was cut by 7 bases, the J end by 8 bases, with 23 bases between. Per the germline V gene, CDR1 is LNHDA and CDR2 is SQIVND (reference sequence). The CDR3 length is 15 residues. The CDR3 sequence: CASTFASGAALGYTF. The CDR3 nucleotides are TGTGCCAGTACTTTCGCATCCGGGGCGGCTCTAGGCTACACCTTC.

This clonotype appeared many times. This chain joins TRBV7-2 and TRBJ2-5; 7 bases align to TRBD2. This CDR3 is 15 amino acids long. Trimming took 3 bases from V and 2 from J; bases not matched to a gene: 6. Germline CDR1 is SGHTA and CDR2 is FQGNSA. CDR3 coding DNA: TGTGCCAGCAGCTTGCGAGCGGGAAGACAAGAGACCCAGTACTTC. It is translated as CASSLRAGRQETQYF.

This clonotype came up a few times. The V gene is TRBV9, the J gene TRBJ2-1; D is perhaps TRBD2 (6 bases). Germline V gives CDR1 SGDLS, CDR2 YYNGEE. V lost 4 bases, J lost 5 bases, and 10 bases lay in between. The CDR3 is 13 amino acids. The CDR3 DNA follows: TGTGCCAGCAGCCGGGAGAGAAACAATGAGCAGTTCTTC. It translates to CASSRERNNEQFF.

By share, this clonotype counts as medium-sized. The chain carries TRBV27 and TRBJ2-2; 8 bases are a match to TRBD1. CDR1 is MNHEY and CDR2 is SMNVEV in the germline V gene (reference sequence). This CDR3 comprises 16 residues. With V trimmed by 6 bases and J by 0 bases, 6 bases remained unmatched. The CDR3, as DNA: TGTGCCAGCAGCTCCGGGACAGGCGCGAACACCGGGGAGCTGTTTTTT. As protein: CASSSGTGANTGELFF.

This clonotype has ten or more counts. The chain uses TRBV27 and TRBJ2-5; TRBD2 aligns across 11 bases. This CDR3 contains 17 residues. J lost 4 bases, V lost 5 bases, and 12 bases had no gene match. Germline CDR1 is MNHEY and CDR2 is SMNVEV (reference sequence). The CDR3 bases are TGTGCCAGCAGTCAAAACCCAGGCCTAGCGGGAGGAGAGACCCAGTACTTC. Translating gives CASSQNPGLAGGETQYF.

The rearrangement uses TRBV20-1 and TRBJ2-1; TRBD2 agrees at 7 bases. The J segment lost 5 bases and the V segment lost 1 base, leaving 5 bases of the junction unmatched. This CDR3 spans 14 amino acids. CDR1 is DFQATT and CDR2 is SNEGSKA in the germline V gene (reference sequence). The CDR3 bases are TGCAGTGCTAGAGGGGGCGGGAGCAACAATGAGCAGTTCTTC. It specifies CSARGGGSNNEQFF.

This clonotype was counted a single time. The rearrangement links TRBV28 to TRBJ2-5; 8 bases are a match to TRBD2. The V segment lost 4 bases and the J segment 5 bases; nucleotides outside the gene matches: 6. The germline V gene has CDR1 MDHEN and CDR2 SYDVKM. The CDR3 runs to 14 residues. CDR3 DNA sequence: TGTGCCAGCAGTTACGGGGGCGGGAGGGAGACCCAGTACTTC. Its translation: CASSYGGGRETQYF.

To note about this clonotype: One end of the junction fails to match germline, which may point to a read error. The chain employs TRBV27 and TRBJ2-7; D is unresolved. Germline-derived CDR1 and CDR2 are MNHEY and SMNVEV (reference sequence). CDR3 length: 13 amino acids. CDR3 protein: CASRPGRLYEQYF. The CDR3 nucleotides read TGCGCCAGCAGGCCGGGTCGCCTATACGAGCAGTACTTC.

The chain links TRBV29-1 to TRBJ2-7, with D hard to call. Trimming took off 6 bases at V and 6 bases at J, with 15 bases between the two ends. The germline V gene has CDR1 SQVTM and CDR2 ANQGSEA. This CDR3 region has 12 residues. The CDR3 coding sequence is TGCAGCGTCCCGGGCCCCGCCTGCGAGCAGTACTTC. Residues: CSVPGPACEQYF.

This clonotype was detected many times. The rearrangement links TRBV9 to TRBJ2-3; the D is unclear. CDR3 length: 15 amino acids. Germline loops: CDR1 SGDLS, CDR2 YYNGEE. Trimming stripped 2 bases from V and 0 bases from J, with 10 bases between. The CDR3 sequence: CASSVDSSSTDTQYF. The CDR3 nucleotides are TGTGCCAGCAGCGTGGATTCTTCTAGCACAGATACGCAGTATTTT.